The 23 T cell receptor beta chains below were found in one sample sequenced in a study of T cell responses to AZD1222 COVID-19 vaccine. Assay: immunoSEQ multiplex PCR; the TCRdb copy retains only in-frame clones and omits some. The profile shows under 150,000 clones, about 90% of them singletons. The starting material was peripheral blood, obtained 28 days after the second AZD1222 dose. Receptor source: an adult who received the AZD1222 COVID-19 vaccine.

The V and J genes are TRBV18 and TRBJ1-3; possibly TRBD1 for D (6 bases). Germline CDR1 KGHSH, CDR2 LQKENI. This CDR3 spans 13 amino acids. V was trimmed by 8 bases and J by 2 bases, leaving 10 bases between them. CDR3 in amino acids: CASATGPGNTIYF. For the CDR3, the DNA is TGTGCCAGCGCAACAGGGCCTGGAAACACCATATATTTT.

The chain carries TRBV6-2 or TRBV6-3 and TRBJ1-5; no reliable D call. The CDR3 length is 14 residues. CDR1 MNHEY and CDR2 SVGEGT come from the germline V gene. Trimming stripped 2 bases from V and 6 bases from J, with 11 bases between. The CDR3 reads CASSYVGIGQPQHF. CDR3 DNA sequence: TGTGCCAGCAGTTACGTGGGTATCGGTCAGCCCCAGCATTTT.

This chain connects TRBV29-1 to TRBJ2-7; 10 bases are shared with TRBD1. The V and J ends lost 7 bases and 4 bases, in that order; junction bases with no gene match: 10. Germline-derived CDR1 and CDR2 are SQVTM and ANQGSEA. The length of the CDR3 is 14 residues. As DNA, the CDR3 is TGCAGCGCGGGACAGGGGCTAATAGGATACGAGCAGTACTTC. Encoded protein: CSAGQGLIGYEQYF.

V gene TRBV3-1 (or the pseudogene TRBV3-2) combines with J gene TRBJ1-3; no firm D call. V lost 2 bases and J lost 3, with 5 bases in between. Germline CDR1 reads LGHDT; CDR2 reads YNNKEL (reference sequence). The CDR3 covers 13 residues. The CDR3, as DNA: TGTGCCAGCAGCCAACAGTTTGGAAACACCATATATTTT. Its translation is CASSQQFGNTIYF.

The chain links TRBV27 to TRBJ1-3; D is undetermined. Trimming cost V 2 bases and J 0 bases, with 11 bases left between them. The germline gives CDR1 MNHEY, CDR2 SMNVEV (reference sequence). There are 16 residues in the CDR3. The CDR3 DNA sequence: TGTGCCAGCAGTTTAGGCGTAGGGTACTCTGGAAACACCATATATTTT. Its protein is CASSLGVGYSGNTIYF.

The chain recombines TRBV24-1 with TRBJ2-5, with D perhaps matching TRBD1 (6 bases). Germline values: CDR1 KGHDR, CDR2 SFDVKD. The length of the CDR3 is 14 residues. The V end was cut by 3 bases, the J end by 5 bases, with 12 bases between. CDR3 region: CATSDPQQGETQYF. In nucleotides, the CDR3 is TGTGCCACCAGTGATCCGCAACAGGGTGAGACCCAGTACTTC.

This clone appeared a single time. The J gene is TRBJ2-2, the V gene TRBV7-2; D is perhaps TRBD1 (6 bases). The V gene lost 0 bases and the J gene lost 4 bases, with 12 bases spanning the gap. Per the germline V gene, CDR1 is SGHTA and CDR2 is FQGNSA. CDR3 length: 16 amino acids. CDR3 DNA: TGTGCCAGCAGCTTAGCTTATGGGGGCTTCACCGGGGAGCTGTTTTTT. Translation: CASSLAYGGFTGELFF.

V and J are TRBV25-1 and TRBJ1-2, with D hard to call. The V end lost 4 bases, the J end lost 8 bases, and 8 bases lay between the germline ends. This CDR3 region has 11 residues. The V gene's germline CDR1 is MGHDK and CDR2 SYGVNS. The DNA for the CDR3 is TGTGCCAGCAGTGTCGCCGGGGGCTACACCTTC. It translates to CASSVAGGYTF.

This clone has a single count. The V gene is TRBV4-2, the J gene TRBJ2-1; D not resolved. V lost 5 bases and J lost 2, with 10 bases in between. This CDR3 contains 14 residues. CDR1 and CDR2 (germline): LGHNA, YNFKEQ. The CDR3 reads CASSFRGPYNEQFF. The CDR3 nucleotides read TGTGCCAGCAGCTTCCGAGGACCCTACAATGAGCAGTTCTTC.

CDR3 amino acids: CASSLDGNTGELFF. In DNA, the CDR3 is TGCGCCAGCAGCTTGGACGGAAACACCGGGGAGCTGTTTTTT. The chain employs TRBV5-1 and TRBJ2-2; D remains unclear. This CDR3 is built from 14 residues. Deletions cut 0 bases from V and 2 bases from J, with 5 bases between. The germline CDR1 and CDR2 sequences are SGHRS and YFSETQ.

The gene calls are TRBV28 and TRBJ1-5; a possible D gene is TRBD1 (6 bases). V dropped 8 bases and J dropped 0 bases, with 11 bases sitting between them. This CDR3 has 14 residues. Germline CDR1 is MDHEN and CDR2 is SYDVKM. The DNA for the CDR3 is TGTGCCAGCTCCCAGGGGAATAGCAATCAGCCCCAGCATTTT. This gives the protein CASSQGNSNQPQHF.

J is TRBJ2-3 and V is TRBV5-1, with 11 positions matching TRBD1. The CDR3 extends over 16 amino acids. The germline CDR1 and CDR2 sequences are SGHRS and YFSETQ. V shed 4 bases and J 8 bases; nucleotides not matched to a gene: 12. CDR3 residues: CASSPEGTGGTTTQYF. The CDR3 DNA follows: TGCGCCAGCAGCCCTGAGGGGACAGGGGGGACTACTACGCAGTATTTT.

As to this clone: The same CDR3 arises from other DNA sequences in this sample as well. The chain combines TRBV18 with TRBJ1-5; 9 bases align to TRBD1. The ends lost 3 bases at V and 4 bases at J; junction bases unmatched: 7. The CDR3 has 16 residues. The germline V gene encodes CDR1 KGHSH and CDR2 LQKENI. The chain's CDR3 is CASSPPGTGLNQPQHF. CDR3 in DNA: TGTGCCAGCTCACCCCCCGGGACAGGGCTAAATCAGCCCCAGCATTTT.

The V gene is TRBV24-1, the J gene TRBJ1-2; D gene uncertain. The CDR3 sequence is 14 residues long. Trimming took 4 bases from V and 4 from J, leaving 12 bases between them. Germline CDR1 and CDR2: KGHDR and SFDVKD. This chain's CDR3 is CATSDRDKGYGYTF. CDR3 sequence (DNA): TGTGCCACCAGTGACCGTGACAAAGGCTATGGCTACACCTTC.

The CDR3 region is CASSLRQQETQYF. The CDR3 bases are TGTGCCAGCAGCTTAAGGCAGCAAGAGACCCAGTACTTC. V usage is TRBV7-7 and J usage is TRBJ2-5, with D hard to call. V was trimmed by 2 bases and J by 2 bases, leaving 6 bases between them. The CDR3 runs to 13 residues. Germline assignment: CDR1 SSHAT and CDR2 FNYEAQ (reference sequence).

This chain uses TRBV12-3 or TRBV12-4 with TRBJ1-2, with TRBD1 as a possible D gene (6 bases). V lost 5 bases and J 13 bases, leaving 20 bases between the germline ends. The CDR3 runs to 13 residues. CDR3 protein: CASSLNRVPECTF. In DNA, the CDR3 is TGTGCCAGCAGTCTTAACAGGGTCCCAGAATGCACCTTC.

The chain links TRBV30 to TRBJ1-1, with 7 bases lining up with TRBD1. Germline CDR1 and CDR2: GTSNPN and SVGIG (reference sequence). CDR3 length: 15 amino acids. The J segment lost 6 bases and the V segment lost 1 base, leaving 11 bases of the junction unmatched. As DNA, the CDR3 is TGTGCCTGGAGTGCCCCCCCGCAGGGGGGGGCTGAAGCTTTCTTT. Its translation: CAWSAPPQGGAEAFF.

This sequence joins TRBV19 and TRBJ1-2, with D unresolved. V was clipped by 4 bases and J by 1 base, with 10 bases between them. The CDR3 totals 14 residues. Germline CDR1 and CDR2: LNHDA and SQIVND (reference sequence). The CDR3 loop reads CASSKGSYNYGYTF. In DNA form, the CDR3 reads TGTGCCAGTAGTAAGGGAAGCTATAACTATGGCTACACCTTC.

The V call is TRBV19, the J call TRBJ1-1; tentatively, D is TRBD1 (5 bases). The V and J ends lost 5 bases and 1 base respectively, with 8 bases between them. The CDR3 extends over 13 amino acids. CDR1 LNHDA and CDR2 SQIVND come from the germline V gene (reference sequence). The CDR3 sequence: CASSYTGNTEAFF. Written as DNA, the CDR3 is TGTGCCAGTAGTTATACAGGGAACACTGAAGCTTTCTTT.

This clone was detected only a few times. The V and J genes are TRBV18 and TRBJ1-5, with D possibly TRBD1 on 5 matching bases. Looked up from germline, CDR1 is KGHSH and CDR2 is LQKENI. This CDR3 spans 14 amino acids. With 7 bases removed from V and 4 bases from J, the gap between germline ends came to 14 bases. The CDR3 region has the DNA TGTGCCAGCTGCTCGGGGGGGACGAATCAGCCCCAGCATTTT. This sequence encodes CASCSGGTNQPQHF.

The chain combines TRBV24-1 with TRBJ2-3, with 7 bases identical to TRBD2. CDR3 length: 15 residues. In germline, CDR1 is KGHDR, CDR2 SFDVKD. Unmatched junction bases numbered 6, after V lost 1 base and J lost 6 bases. CDR3 in amino acids: CATSDFKLGGDTQYF. CDR3 nucleotides: TGTGCCACCAGTGATTTCAAATTGGGGGGGGATACGCAGTATTTT.

Concerning this clone: The sample holds other DNA sequences that translate to the same CDR3. V is TRBV3-1 (or the pseudogene TRBV3-2) and J is TRBJ2-3; D call uncertain. The CDR3 runs to 11 residues. Germline CDR1 is LGHDT and CDR2 is YNNKEL (reference sequence). V was clipped by 6 bases and J by 5 bases, with 6 bases between them. Here the CDR3 DNA reads TGTGCCAGCAGTCAGGTAGATACGCAGTATTTT. Translation: CASSQVDTQYF.

There are a few counts of this clone. The chain uses TRBV1 and TRBJ2-2; the listed D gene, TRBD2, was not tested against the DNA. TRBV1 corresponds to a pseudogene. The CDR3 is made up of 18 amino acids. CDR3 DNA sequence: TGCACCAGCAGCCAGGGAGATAGCGGGGGGCCGAACACCGGGGAGCTGTTTTTT. It specifies CTSSQGDSGGPNTGELFF.